These 12 T cell receptor beta chains share one sample of origin, sequenced in a study of OX40 agonist ivuxolimab in advanced cancers. To prepare the library, the immunoSEQ multiplex PCR assay was applied. TCRdb obtained this table from immuneACCESS and retained in-frame rearrangements with V and J assigned. These tables miss some clones; where compared with another copy, unresolved V genes account for less than half of the shortfall, and the remainder is unexplained. For this sample the table gives about 78,000 clones, of which roughly 92% were detected only once. Together, the top ten hold around 2.8% of the sample. Sequenced material: CD4+ or CD8+ T cells sorted from blood, taken in a trial of the OX40 agonist ivuxolimab. These receptors were taken from an adult with an advanced solid tumor such as melanoma, head and neck, liver or kidney cancer.

This chain uses TRBV28 with TRBJ2-7, with 12 nucleotides matching TRBD2. The V segment lost 5 bases and the J segment 7 bases; nucleotides outside the gene matches: 9. Germline V lookup: CDR1 MDHEN, CDR2 SYDVKM. This CDR3 region has 15 residues. The CDR3 nucleotides read TGTGCCAGCAGTCCCCTAGCGGGAGGGATAGGAGAGCAGTACTTC. This translates into CASSPLAGGIGEQYF. The full variable domain, its missing parts supplied by reference TRBV28 and TRBJ2-7, is DVKVTQSSRYLVKRTGEKVFLECVQDMDHENMFWYRQDPGLGLRLIYFSYDVKMKEKGDIPEGYSVSREKKERFSLILESASTNQTSMYLCASSPLAGGIGEQYFGPGTRLTVT.

The chain carries TRBV30 and TRBJ2-3, with D tentatively TRBD1 or TRBD2 (5 bases each). Germline CDR1 reads GTSNPN; CDR2 reads SVGIG (reference sequence). Deletions cut 3 bases from V and 1 base from J, with 8 bases between. The CDR3 covers 13 residues. In DNA form, the CDR3 reads TGTGCCTGGAGGGGGCGGGGCACAGATACGCAGTATTTT. As protein: CAWRGRGTDTQYF.

The rearrangement joins TRBV18 to TRBJ1-1, with 7 nucleotides matching TRBD1. This CDR3 has 15 residues. CDR1 KGHSH and CDR2 LQKENI come from the germline V gene. V lost 4 bases, J lost 1 base, and 6 bases stayed unmatched. CDR3 residues: CASSLLGTENTEAFF. DNA for the CDR3: TGTGCCAGCTCACTACTTGGGACAGAGAACACTGAAGCTTTCTTT.

The chain is built from TRBV13 and TRBJ2-5; the D gene is possibly TRBD1 (6 bases). The DNA end is a closer match to TRBJ2-7, so the J assignment may be wrong. The germline V gene encodes CDR1 PRHDT and CDR2 FYEKMQ (reference sequence). The CDR3 totals 15 residues. This CDR3 is CASSSAGAYFAEQYF. In nucleotides, the CDR3 is TGTGCCAGCAGCTCCGCAGGGGCCTACTTTGCCGAGCAGTACTTC.

In its sample, this clone was seen a few times. The chain joins TRBV30 to TRBJ1-6, with a possible D match to TRBD1 (5 bases). V was pared by 4 bases and J by 9 bases, with 13 bases between. In germline, CDR1 is GTSNPN, CDR2 SVGIG (reference sequence). The CDR3 spans 13 residues. CDR3 nucleotides: TGTGCCTGGAATCAGGGAATGGGTTCACCCCTCCACTTT. This codes for CAWNQGMGSPLHF.

This clone was observed a single time. This rearrangement joins TRBV28 to TRBJ2-7; D is unclear. The V end was cut by 3 bases, the J end by 5 bases, with 11 bases between. Germline V gene sequence: CDR1 MDHEN, CDR2 SYDVKM. CDR3 length: 13 amino acids. In DNA, the CDR3 is TGTGCCAGCAGTTTGTACCTAAACGACGAGCAGTACTTC. It codes for CASSLYLNDEQYF.

The chain combines TRBV27 with TRBJ1-1, with D tentatively TRBD1 (6 bases). Trimming cost V 7 bases and J 0 bases, with 9 bases left between them. Germline V gene lookup returns CDR1 MNHEY and CDR2 SMNVEV (reference sequence). The CDR3 length is 13 residues. CDR3 region: CASIGDMNTEAFF. In DNA, the CDR3 is TGTGCCAGCATTGGGGACATGAACACTGAAGCTTTCTTT.

This clone has a single count. This chain joins TRBV5-1 and TRBJ1-5, with no clear D. Germline CDR1 and CDR2: SGHRS and YFSETQ. This CDR3 has 14 amino acids. The ends were cut back, 0 bases at V and 3 bases at J, with 7 bases in the middle. The CDR3 loop reads CASSLGSYNQPQHF. In nucleotides, the CDR3 is TGCGCCAGCAGCTTGGGTAGTTACAATCAGCCCCAGCATTTT. The full variable domain, its missing parts supplied by reference TRBV5-1 and TRBJ1-5, is KAGVTQTPRYLIKTRGQQVTLSCSPISGHRSVSWYQQTPGQGLQFLFEYFSETQRNKGNFPGRFSGRQFSNSRSEMNVSTLELGDSALYLCASSLGSYNQPQHFGDGTRLSIL.

The V gene is TRBV6-5, the J gene TRBJ1-1; TRBD1 is a possible D gene (5 bases). The CDR3 runs to 15 residues. Germline V gives CDR1 MNHEY, CDR2 SVGAGI. V was trimmed by 2 bases and J by 3 bases, leaving 13 bases between them. CDR3 DNA sequence: TGTGCCAGCAGTTACAGAGGGGATCTGGACACTGAAGCTTTCTTT. Its translation is CASSYRGDLDTEAFF.

This chain links TRBV10-1 with TRBJ2-5; 9 nucleotides line up with TRBD2. The germline gives CDR1 WNHNN, CDR2 SYGVQD (reference sequence). V lost 0 bases and J lost 3; bases outside the gene matches: 5. This CDR3 has 16 amino acids. As DNA, the CDR3 is TGCGCCAGCAGTGAGTCATTATTAGCGGGGGAAGAGACCCAGTACTTC. This encodes CASSESLLAGEETQYF.

The gene calls are TRBV5-4 and TRBJ1-2, with D perhaps matching TRBD1 (6 bases). Germline V gene sequence: CDR1 SGHNT, CDR2 YYREEE (reference sequence). Trimming pared 5 bases from V and 6 bases from J, leaving 20 bases between. The CDR3 consists of 15 residues. The CDR3 nucleotides read TGTGCCAGCAGTACCGCCGCAGGGCCAGGGGATGGCTACACCTTC. It is translated as CASSTAAGPGDGYTF.

This chain uses TRBV27 with TRBJ1-2; maybe TRBD1 (6 bases). Germline V lookup: CDR1 MNHEY, CDR2 SMNVEV (reference sequence). V was clipped by 5 bases and J by 2 bases, with 18 bases between them. This CDR3 comprises 16 residues. In nucleotides, the CDR3 is TGTGCCAGCAGTCGAAGCCCACAGGGAACCAACTATGGCTACACCTTC. Its translation: CASSRSPQGTNYGYTF.